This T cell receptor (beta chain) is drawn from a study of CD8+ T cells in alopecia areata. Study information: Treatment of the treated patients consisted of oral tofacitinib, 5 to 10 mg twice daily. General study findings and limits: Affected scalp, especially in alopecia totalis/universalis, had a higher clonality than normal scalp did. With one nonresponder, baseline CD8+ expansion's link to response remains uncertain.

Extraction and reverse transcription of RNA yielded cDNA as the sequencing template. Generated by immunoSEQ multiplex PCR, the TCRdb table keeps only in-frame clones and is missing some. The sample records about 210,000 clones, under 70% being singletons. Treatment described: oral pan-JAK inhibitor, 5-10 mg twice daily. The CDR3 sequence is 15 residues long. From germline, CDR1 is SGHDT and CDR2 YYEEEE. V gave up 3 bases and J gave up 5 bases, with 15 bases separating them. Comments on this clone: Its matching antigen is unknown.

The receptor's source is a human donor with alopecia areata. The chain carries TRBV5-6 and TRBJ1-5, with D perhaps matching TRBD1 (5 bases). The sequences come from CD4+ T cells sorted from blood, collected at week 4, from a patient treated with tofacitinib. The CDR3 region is CASSSLKMGDQPQHF. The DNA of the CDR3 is TGTGCCAGCAGCTCTCTAAAGATGGGGGATCAGCCCCAGCATTTT.